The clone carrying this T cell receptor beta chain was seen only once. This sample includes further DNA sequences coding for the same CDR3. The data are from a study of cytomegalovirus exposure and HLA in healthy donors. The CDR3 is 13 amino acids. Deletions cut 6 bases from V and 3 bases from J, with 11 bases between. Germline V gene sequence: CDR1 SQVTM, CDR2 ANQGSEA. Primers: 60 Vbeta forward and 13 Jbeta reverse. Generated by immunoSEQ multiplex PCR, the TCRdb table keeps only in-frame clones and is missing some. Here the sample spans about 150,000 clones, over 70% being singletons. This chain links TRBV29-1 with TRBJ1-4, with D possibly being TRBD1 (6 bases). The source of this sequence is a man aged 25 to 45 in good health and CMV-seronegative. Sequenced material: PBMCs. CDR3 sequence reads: CSVKTGSNEKLFF. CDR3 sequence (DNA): TGCAGCGTGAAGACAGGATCTAATGAAAAACTGTTTTTT.